Listed here are 20 T cell receptor beta chains from one sample, sequenced in a study of glioma-infiltrating T cells after dendritic cell vaccination. The table came from immunoSEQ multiplex PCR; TCRdb's copy has only in-frame clones and leaves some out. The sample includes some 70,000 clones, around 86% of them seen just once. Sequenced material: blood, taken before dendritic cell vaccination. All receptors come from a human donor with glioblastoma.

This chain connects TRBV5-1 to TRBJ2-3; 7 bases map to TRBD1. The CDR3 is 17 amino acids. The germline V gene encodes CDR1 SGHRS and CDR2 YFSETQ. V lost 4 bases, J lost 4 bases, and 15 bases stayed unmatched. CDR3: CASSQQGFGHVPDTQYF. The CDR3 coding sequence is TGCGCCAGCAGCCAACAGGGGTTCGGTCACGTCCCAGATACGCAGTATTTT.

This chain uses TRBV27 with TRBJ2-1; D possibly corresponds to TRBD1 (6 bases). Germline assignment: CDR1 MNHEY and CDR2 SMNVEV (reference sequence). CDR3 length: 16 amino acids. Trimming cost V 1 base and J 5 bases, with 15 bases left between them. Here the CDR3 reads CASSLFLGAINNEQFF. In DNA form, the CDR3 reads TGTGCCAGCAGTTTATTCTTGGGGGCTATTAACAATGAGCAGTTCTTC.

The chain links TRBV2 to TRBJ1-6, with D hard to call. The V gene lost 2 bases and the J gene lost 4 bases, with 12 bases spanning the gap. The CDR3 is made up of 16 amino acids. Germline loops: CDR1 SNHLY, CDR2 FYNNEI. The CDR3: CASSENRELYNSPLHF. The DNA of the CDR3 is TGTGCCAGCAGTGAAAACAGAGAACTTTATAATTCACCCCTCCACTTT.

The V gene is TRBV30, the J gene TRBJ2-7; weak D call: TRBD2 (7 bases). This CDR3 has 14 residues. V gave up 2 bases and J gave up 3 bases, with 14 bases separating them. Germline-derived CDR1 and CDR2 are GTSNPN and SVGIG (reference sequence). CDR3 amino acids: CAWSIGGAIYEQYF. The CDR3 DNA reads TGTGCCTGGAGTATAGGGGGGGCGATCTACGAGCAGTACTTC.

The genes are TRBV5-1 and TRBJ2-7, with 9 nucleotides matching TRBD2. Germline CDR1 SGHRS, CDR2 YFSETQ. This CDR3 comprises 13 residues. With V trimmed by 3 bases and J by 6 bases, 4 bases remained unmatched. CDR3: CASSWRGGAEQYF. CDR3 in DNA: TGCGCCAGCAGCTGGCGGGGGGGTGCCGAGCAGTACTTC.

This rearrangement joins TRBV5-1 to TRBJ2-7, with D maybe TRBD2 (6 bases). Between the trimmed V and J ends, which lost 4 bases and 2 bases, there was a span of 16 bases. CDR1 SGHRS and CDR2 YFSETQ come from the germline V gene. The CDR3 spans 15 residues. CDR3: CASSNQILAPYEQYF. DNA for the CDR3: TGCGCCAGCAGCAACCAGATACTAGCCCCCTACGAGCAGTACTTC.

Details on this clone: An end of the junction differs from the germline gene, which may be a read error. This sequence joins TRBV7-7 and TRBJ2-7; 9 bases are shared with TRBD2. CDR3 size: 15 residues. The germline gives CDR1 SSHAT, CDR2 FNYEAQ (reference sequence). The CDR3 nucleotides read TGTGCTAGCAGCCCCAGCACTAGCGGGCCTTACGAGCAGTACTTC. It translates to CASSPSTSGPYEQYF.

CDR3 loop: CASSPDRVYGYTF. The DNA for the CDR3 is TGTGCCAGCAGCCCTGACAGGGTCTATGGCTACACCTTC. The chain joins TRBV5-4 to TRBJ1-2, with 7 bases lining up with TRBD1. The V gene's germline CDR1 is SGHNT and CDR2 YYREEE (reference sequence). This CDR3 has 13 residues. The ends lost 4 bases at V and 4 bases at J; junction bases unmatched: 4. The full variable domain, with the rest looked up from reference TRBV5-4 and TRBJ1-2, is ETGVTQSPTHLIKTRGQQVTLRCSSQSGHNTVSWYQQALGQGPQFIFQYYREEENGRGNFPPRFSGLQFPNYSSELNVNALELDDSALYLCASSPDRVYGYTFGSGTRLTVV.

V is TRBV5-1 and J is TRBJ2-3; the match to TRBD2 covers 7 bases. CDR3 size: 14 residues. The V segment lost 6 bases and the J segment 5 bases; nucleotides outside the gene matches: 9. The germline CDR1 and CDR2 sequences are SGHRS and YFSETQ. CDR3 nucleotides: TGCGCCAGCACCGGTAGTGGGGGGGTAGATACGCAGTATTTT. Protein product: CASTGSGGVDTQYF.

This chain uses TRBV2 with TRBJ1-4; TRBD1 agrees at 7 bases. Germline lookup yields CDR1 SNHLY and CDR2 FYNNEI. Trimming at V came to 6 bases and at J to 4 bases, leaving 8 bases not matched to a gene. The CDR3 sequence is 15 residues long. CDR3 coding DNA: TGTGCCAGCAGGGCAGGGGGACGGCTTAATGAAAAACTGTTTTTT. Protein: CASRAGGRLNEKLFF. Together with reference TRBV2 and TRBJ1-4, the CDR3 gives the full variable domain: EPEVTQTPSHQVTQMGQEVILRCVPISNHLYFYWYRQILGQKVEFLVSFYNNEISEKSEIFDDQFSVERPDGSNFTLKIRSTKLEDSAMYFCASRAGGRLNEKLFFGSGTQLSVL.

The rearrangement links TRBV11-2 to TRBJ2-2; 9 bases are a match to TRBD1. Germline CDR1 is SGHAT and CDR2 is FQNNGV. The V segment lost 7 bases and the J segment 6 bases; nucleotides outside the gene matches: 9. This CDR3 region has 15 residues. For the CDR3, the DNA is TGTGCCAGCATCTGGACAGGGGCCCCTTCCGGGGAGCTGTTTTTT. This gives the protein CASIWTGAPSGELFF.

The chain couples TRBV7-9 to TRBJ2-5; 8 bases are shared with TRBD2. Germline-derived CDR1 and CDR2 are SEHNR and FQNEAQ (reference sequence). The trim removed 0 bases at V and 5 bases at J, leaving 5 bases unmatched. The CDR3 runs 15 residues. In DNA form, the CDR3 reads TGTGCCAGCAGCTTAGCGATTAGCGGGGATGAGACCCAGTACTTC. Translated: CASSLAISGDETQYF.

V is TRBV28 and J is TRBJ2-7; 7 bases agree with TRBD1. J was trimmed by 4 bases and V by 2 bases; bases with no gene match: 11. This CDR3 has 16 residues. Germline V lookup: CDR1 MDHEN, CDR2 SYDVKM. CDR3 residues: CASSLVRQGRDYEQYF. CDR3 in DNA: TGTGCCAGCAGTTTAGTCCGACAGGGTCGAGATTACGAGCAGTACTTC.

The chain uses TRBV29-1 and TRBJ2-5; 7 bases fit TRBD1. Per germline, CDR1 SQVTM and CDR2 ANQGSEA. The J segment lost 5 bases and the V segment lost 6 bases, leaving 15 bases of the junction unmatched. The CDR3 covers 15 residues. DNA for the CDR3: TGCAGCGTCCACCCAACTCGGGACAGATGGGAGACCCAGTACTTC. Protein sequence: CSVHPTRDRWETQYF.

CDR3 coding DNA: TGCAGCGTTGGCGGAGCGGGGGACTACCACTCCTACGAGCAGTACTTC. Translation: CSVGGAGDYHSYEQYF. The V gene is TRBV29-1, the J gene TRBJ2-7; 8 nucleotides line up with TRBD2. V shed 4 bases, J shed 0 bases, and the junction held 11 bases outside the gene matches. This CDR3 spans 16 amino acids. Germline V gene data show CDR1 as SQVTM and CDR2 as ANQGSEA.

The chain combines TRBV19 with TRBJ2-6, with 8 positions matching TRBD1. This CDR3 is built from 18 residues. V was pared by 4 bases and J by 0 bases, with 8 bases of the junction left unmatched. CDR1 is LNHDA and CDR2 is SQIVND in the germline V gene (reference sequence). The CDR3 loop reads CASSTRQGMSSGANVLTF. CDR3 bases: TGTGCCAGTAGTACCCGACAGGGGATGAGCTCTGGGGCCAACGTCCTGACTTTC.

The chain couples TRBV10-1 to TRBJ1-1; a weak D match, TRBD1 (6 bases). Germline V gene sequence: CDR1 WNHNN, CDR2 SYGVQD (reference sequence). The CDR3 contains 15 residues. The germline V and J ends were trimmed by 0 bases and 1 base, with 9 bases remaining between them. The CDR3 sequence is CASSESRGGNTEAFF. In nucleotides, the CDR3 is TGCGCCAGCAGTGAGTCGAGGGGGGGGAACACTGAAGCTTTCTTT.

The V and J genes are TRBV5-6 and TRBJ2-7; 10 bases map to TRBD2. Germline V gene sequence: CDR1 SGHDT, CDR2 YYEEEE. The CDR3 is made up of 15 amino acids. With V trimmed by 0 bases and J by 9 bases, 9 bases remained unmatched. CDR3 DNA sequence: TGTGCCAGCAGCTTGGATCAGCGGGGGGGGGTCGTGCAGTACTTC. Protein sequence: CASSLDQRGGVVQYF.

This chain uses TRBV30 with TRBJ2-7; maybe TRBD1 (5 bases). Germline V CDR1 and CDR2: GTSNPN, SVGIG (reference sequence). V was cut by 4 bases and J by 3 bases, with 19 bases left in between. This CDR3 has 15 amino acids. In DNA, the CDR3 is TGTGCCTGGAACTTCCCTCAGGGTGCCAACTACGAGCAGTACTTC. Amino acids: CAWNFPQGANYEQYF.

This clone came up once. The chain joins TRBV5-1 to TRBJ1-1, with a tentative D call TRBD1 (6 bases). CDR3 size: 14 residues. With 4 bases removed from V and 4 bases from J, the gap between germline ends came to 14 bases. Per germline, CDR1 SGHRS and CDR2 YFSETQ. The CDR3 loop reads CASSAGVAGTEAFF. CDR3 bases: TGCGCCAGCAGCGCAGGGGTCGCGGGCACTGAAGCTTTCTTT.